A single sample gave rise to the 14 T cell receptor beta chains below, sequenced in a study of shared clonotypes between healthy human individuals. Here immunoSEQ multiplex PCR was the method, and the copy in TCRdb shows in-frame clones only, minus some. Of 2 million to 2.5 million clones in the sample, around 93% were seen once. Sequenced input: naive CD4+ T cells from PBMCs. Subset in this sample: CD45RA+ positively selected. The source is a man aged 18-30 years in good health. Some clones in this sample may be carry-over from other donors' samples.

This clone was picked up one time. The gene calls are TRBV5-4 and TRBJ2-7; possibly TRBD1 for D (6 bases). The CDR3 has 16 residues. V gave up 0 bases and J gave up 3 bases, with 16 bases separating them. Germline assignment: CDR1 SGHNT and CDR2 YYREEE (reference sequence). The CDR3 spells CASSLGNRAAHYEQYF. The DNA for the CDR3 is TGTGCCAGCAGCTTGGGGAACAGGGCGGCGCACTACGAGCAGTACTTC.

J is TRBJ1-3 and V is TRBV18; D not certain. In germline, CDR1 is KGHSH, CDR2 LQKENI. Trimming took off 3 bases at V and 0 bases at J, with 12 bases between the two ends. The CDR3 extends over 16 amino acids. CDR3 residues: CASSPFKGDSGNTIYF. CDR3 nucleotide sequence: TGTGCCAGCTCACCTTTTAAGGGCGACTCTGGAAACACCATATATTTT. Full variable domain (rest looked up from reference TRBV18 and TRBJ1-3): NAGVMQNPRHLVRRRGQEARLRCSPMKGHSHVYWYRQLPEEGLKFMVYLQKENIIDESGMPKERFSAEFPKEGPSILRIQQVVRGDSAAYFCASSPFKGDSGNTIYFGEGSWLTVV.

The chain recombines TRBV5-6 with TRBJ2-7; D possibly corresponds to TRBD1 (5 bases). Trimming removed 0 bases at V and 1 base at J, with 17 bases between. The length of the CDR3 is 17 residues. Germline values: CDR1 SGHDT, CDR2 YYEEEE. Here the CDR3 reads CASSLAPTGAMSYEQYF. The CDR3 bases are TGTGCCAGCAGCTTGGCTCCCACAGGCGCAATGTCCTACGAGCAGTACTTC.

V usage is TRBV18 and J usage is TRBJ1-5; no clear D gene. Trimming took 2 bases from V and 3 from J, leaving 11 bases between them. Per germline, CDR1 KGHSH and CDR2 LQKENI. The CDR3 is 15 residues long. The CDR3 DNA reads as TGTGCCAGCTCACCAGACGGACGGAACAATCAGCCCCAGCATTTT. Residues: CASSPDGRNNQPQHF.

J is TRBJ2-7 and V is TRBV14; 7 nucleotides align to TRBD1. The germline V gene encodes CDR1 SGHDN and CDR2 FVKESK. The CDR3 has 15 amino acids. V was pared by 1 base and J by 3 bases, with 6 bases of the junction left unmatched. The CDR3 protein is CASSQALWDSYEQYF. In nucleotides, the CDR3 is TGTGCCAGCAGCCAAGCATTGTGGGACAGCTACGAGCAGTACTTC.

This clone was recorded only once. The rearrangement uses TRBV4-2 and TRBJ1-1, with a tentative D call TRBD1 (5 bases). CDR3 size: 14 residues. Trimming cost V 4 bases and J 5 bases, with 14 bases left between them. Germline V gene sequence: CDR1 LGHNA, CDR2 YNFKEQ. The chain's CDR3 is CASSPGEGWTEAFF. Written as DNA, the CDR3 is TGTGCCAGCAGCCCCGGGGAGGGGTGGACTGAAGCTTTCTTT.

The genes are TRBV10-3 and TRBJ2-6, with 10 bases that match TRBD1. CDR3 size: 16 residues. Trimming took 6 bases from V and 1 from J; bases not matched to a gene: 3. The germline CDR1 and CDR2 sequences are ENHRY and SYGVKD. CDR3 loop: CAIRKDRGSGANVLTF. The CDR3 DNA follows: TGTGCCATCAGGAAGGACAGGGGGTCTGGGGCCAACGTCCTGACTTTC.

This clone was seen only once. The chain couples TRBV18 to TRBJ1-5; 10 nucleotides agree with TRBD1. The V and J ends lost 6 bases and 8 bases, in that order; junction bases with no gene match: 4. The length of the CDR3 is 13 residues. The germline CDR1 and CDR2 sequences are KGHSH and LQKENI. Here the CDR3 DNA reads TGTGCCAGCTCGGGACAGGGGATGGAGCCCCAGCATTTT. It translates to CASSGQGMEPQHF.

This clone was found once. The rearrangement links TRBV6-1 to TRBJ1-2; weak D call: TRBD1 (6 bases). The CDR3 contains 12 residues. V was pared by 6 bases and J by 4 bases, with 9 bases between. Germline values: CDR1 MNHNS, CDR2 SASEGT. CDR3 sequence: CASSGGFYGYTF. The CDR3, as DNA: TGTGCCAGCAGCGGGGGCTTCTATGGCTACACCTTC.

The V and J genes are TRBV7-8 and TRBJ2-1, with D possibly matching TRBD2 (6 bases). Germline assignment: CDR1 SGHVS and CDR2 FQNEAQ. Trimming pared 5 bases from V and 3 bases from J, leaving 14 bases between. The CDR3 sequence is 15 residues long. This chain's CDR3 is CASSPRGTGYNEQFF. CDR3 nucleotides: TGTGCCAGCAGCCCCCGGGGGACGGGCTACAATGAGCAGTTCTTC. Combining the CDR3 with reference TRBV7-8 and TRBJ2-1 gives the whole variable domain GAGVSQSPRYKVAKRGQDVALRCDPISGHVSLFWYQQALGQGPEFLTYFQNEAQLDKSGLPSDRFFAERPEGSVSTLKIQRTQQEDSAVYLCASSPRGTGYNEQFFGPGTRLTVL.

Details on this clone: Other DNA sequences in the sample encode the same CDR3. The rearrangement uses TRBV5-1 and TRBJ2-7; the D gene is possibly TRBD1 (6 bases). Between the trimmed V and J ends, which lost 1 base and 0 bases, there was a span of 11 bases. The CDR3 totals 15 residues. Germline V gene lookup returns CDR1 SGHRS and CDR2 YFSETQ. The CDR3 here is CASSLNGQSSYEQYF. DNA for the CDR3: TGCGCCAGCAGCTTGAATGGACAGAGCTCCTACGAGCAGTACTTC.

The genes are TRBV27 and TRBJ2-7; 7 nucleotides line up with TRBD1. Germline-derived CDR1 and CDR2 are MNHEY and SMNVEV (reference sequence). The CDR3 totals 15 residues. Germline trimming cut 7 bases from V and 0 bases from J; bases unmatched to any gene: 9. DNA for the CDR3: TGTGCCAGCAAAACGACAGGGACGAGCTCCTACGAGCAGTACTTC. It specifies CASKTTGTSSYEQYF.

CDR3 region: CASSIFADVNTEAFF. Written as DNA, the CDR3 is TGTGCCAGTAGTATATTCGCGGACGTGAACACTGAAGCTTTCTTT. The chain carries TRBV19 and TRBJ1-1; D not certain. The V end was cut by 2 bases, the J end by 0 bases, with 10 bases between. Germline CDR1 reads LNHDA; CDR2 reads SQIVND (reference sequence). The CDR3 totals 15 residues. The full variable domain, with the rest looked up from reference TRBV19 and TRBJ1-1, is DGGITQSPKYLFRKEGQNVTLSCEQNLNHDAMYWYRQDPGQGLRLIYYSQIVNDFQKGDIAEGYSVSREKKESFPLTVTSAQKNPTAFYLCASSIFADVNTEAFFGQGTRLTVV.

This clone has just a few counts. The rearrangement links TRBV2 to TRBJ1-2, with D perhaps TRBD1 (5 bases). From germline, CDR1 is SNHLY and CDR2 FYNNEI. This CDR3 has 13 residues. The V gene lost 7 bases and the J gene lost 5 bases, with 14 bases spanning the gap. The CDR3 protein is CASTPRGSYGYTF. The CDR3 region has the DNA TGTGCCAGCACTCCTCGGGGCTCTTATGGCTACACCTTC.